This T cell receptor beta chain was profiled in a study of blood T cell repertoires in COVID-19. Study as a whole: Acute-phase and convalescent COVID-19 samples originated in the United States, Italy and Spain. Nucleic acid was either cDNA or gDNA, and it came from T cells, B-cell-depleted T cells, or PBMCs.

Source study methods: By means of reference gene primer amplification, nucleated cell counts were estimated. The protocol was immunoSEQ multiplex PCR, while the TCRdb copy is restricted to in-frame clones and leaves out a portion. V and J calls and clone size come straight from that table; D and trimming were deduced from the DNA. This table holds about 90,000 clones, over 75% found once. This clone was observed a single time. Germline assignment: CDR1 SEHNR and CDR2 FQNEAQ (reference sequence). V shed 1 base and J 2 bases; nucleotides not matched to a gene: 5. This CDR3 has 16 residues. The gene calls are TRBV7-9 and TRBJ2-7; TRBD1 matches 10 bases. The TCR was taken from a human donor in a cohort sampled during active COVID-19. Material for sequencing was peripheral blood. CDR3 in amino acids: CASSLGPDRGAYEQYF. DNA for the CDR3: TGTGCCAGCAGCTTAGGGCCGGACAGGGGGGCCTACGAGCAGTACTTC.